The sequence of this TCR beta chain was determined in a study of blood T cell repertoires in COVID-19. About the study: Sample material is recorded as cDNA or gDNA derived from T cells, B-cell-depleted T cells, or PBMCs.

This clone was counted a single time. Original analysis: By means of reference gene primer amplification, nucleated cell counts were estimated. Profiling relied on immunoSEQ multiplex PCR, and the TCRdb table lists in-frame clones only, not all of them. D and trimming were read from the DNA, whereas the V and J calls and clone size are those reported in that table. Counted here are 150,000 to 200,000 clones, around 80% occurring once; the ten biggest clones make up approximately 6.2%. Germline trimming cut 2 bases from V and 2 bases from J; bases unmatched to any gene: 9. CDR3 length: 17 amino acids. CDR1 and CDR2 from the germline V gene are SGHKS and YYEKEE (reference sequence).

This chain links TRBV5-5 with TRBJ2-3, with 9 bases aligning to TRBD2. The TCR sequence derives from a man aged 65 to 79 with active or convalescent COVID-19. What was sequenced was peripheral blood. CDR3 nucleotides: TGTGCCAGCAGCTTCAACTACGGCGGGGGGGTCACAGATACGCAGTATTTT. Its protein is CASSFNYGGGVTDTQYF.